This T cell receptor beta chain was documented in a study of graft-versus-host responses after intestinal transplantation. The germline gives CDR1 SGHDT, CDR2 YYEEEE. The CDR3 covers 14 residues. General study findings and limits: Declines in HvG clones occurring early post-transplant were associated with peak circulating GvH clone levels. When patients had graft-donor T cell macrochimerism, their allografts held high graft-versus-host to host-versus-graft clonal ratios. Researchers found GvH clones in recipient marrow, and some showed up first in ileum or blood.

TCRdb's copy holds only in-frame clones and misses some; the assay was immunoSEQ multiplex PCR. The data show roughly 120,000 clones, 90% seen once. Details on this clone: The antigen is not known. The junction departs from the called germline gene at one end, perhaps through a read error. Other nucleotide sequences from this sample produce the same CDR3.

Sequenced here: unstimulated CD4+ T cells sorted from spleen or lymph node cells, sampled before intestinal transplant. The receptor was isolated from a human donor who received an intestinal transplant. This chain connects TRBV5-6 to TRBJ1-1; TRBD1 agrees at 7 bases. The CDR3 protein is CASSLGQKNTEAFF. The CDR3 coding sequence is TGTGCTAGCAGCTTGGGACAGAAGAACACTGAAGCTTTCTTT.